These 29 T cell receptor beta chains were all obtained from the same sample, sequenced in a study of T cell responses to AZD1222 COVID-19 vaccine. Clones were sequenced by immunoSEQ multiplex PCR, and TCRdb holds only the in-frame ones, with some missing. The repertoire holds 100,000 to 150,000 clones, with more than 85% as singletons. The source was peripheral blood, collected on day 0 of AZD1222 vaccination. The receptors stem from an adult in good health.

The chain links TRBV7-2 to TRBJ2-3, with 8 bases lining up with TRBD2. The germline V gene encodes CDR1 SGHTA and CDR2 FQGNSA. V dropped 1 base and J dropped 6; count of bases not matched to a gene: 9. The CDR3 extends over 16 amino acids. The CDR3 bases are TGTGCCAGCAGCTTAGTTGACGGGAGGGCCGGGGATACGCAGTATTTT. Protein: CASSLVDGRAGDTQYF. Full variable domain (remainder filled in from reference TRBV7-2 and TRBJ2-3): GAGVSQSPSNKVTEKGKDVELRCDPISGHTALYWYRQSLGQGLEFLIYFQGNSAPDKSGLPSDRFSAERTGGSVSTLTIQRTQQEDSAVYLCASSLVDGRAGDTQYFGPGTRLTVL.

This clone was seen just once. The rearrangement joins TRBV29-1 to TRBJ1-4; 7 positions match TRBD1. The CDR3 is made up of 15 amino acids. Trimming cost V 6 bases and J 4 bases; bases outside gene matches: 11. Germline CDR1 is SQVTM and CDR2 is ANQGSEA. The CDR3 region is CSVADGQARNEKLFF. The CDR3 region has the DNA TGCAGCGTCGCAGATGGACAGGCGCGTAATGAAAAACTGTTTTTT.

The chain couples TRBV6-2 or TRBV6-3 to TRBJ2-1; D perhaps matches TRBD2 (6 bases). V lost 6 bases to trimming and J lost 7 bases, with 13 bases between them. Germline V lookup: CDR1 MNHEY, CDR2 SVGEGT. There are 13 residues in the CDR3. CDR3 bases: TGTGCCAGCAGCAACTTTGGGGGGAATGAGCAGTTCTTC. Its translation is CASSNFGGNEQFF.

The CDR3 region has the DNA TGTGCCAGCAGTTTACAGCCCGGACTAGTTTCAACAGATACGCAGTATTTT. It is translated as CASSLQPGLVSTDTQYF. This rearrangement joins TRBV27 to TRBJ2-3; 7 positions agree with TRBD2. Germline V CDR1 and CDR2: MNHEY, SMNVEV (reference sequence). Trimming removed 2 bases from V and 3 bases from J; junction bases left unmatched: 11. CDR3 length: 17 amino acids.

The chain carries TRBV5-4 and TRBJ2-1, with no clear D. This CDR3 has 15 residues. The germline V gene has CDR1 SGHNT and CDR2 YYREEE (reference sequence). V shed 4 bases and J shed 0 bases, with 11 bases lying between them. The CDR3 DNA follows: TGTGCCAGCAGCGACGGCACGAGCTCCTACAATGAGCAGTTCTTC. Its protein is CASSDGTSSYNEQFF.

This clone was found a few times. The V call is TRBV7-9, the J call TRBJ1-1; D call uncertain. There are 12 residues in the CDR3. Germline loops: CDR1 SEHNR, CDR2 FQNEAQ (reference sequence). Between the trimmed V and J ends, which lost 9 bases and 1 base, there was a span of 9 bases. The CDR3 bases are TGTGCCAGTGCGGCGGAGAACACTGAAGCTTTCTTT. Translating gives CASAAENTEAFF.

In this sample, this clone turned up once. The rearrangement uses TRBV30 and TRBJ1-1; no definite D call. Germline V CDR1 and CDR2: GTSNPN, SVGIG (reference sequence). This CDR3 region has 16 residues. V lost 7 bases and J 0 bases, leaving 21 bases between the germline ends. CDR3 bases: TGTGCCTTCCGCGAAGGGATGGCCACTATGAACACTGAAGCTTTCTTT. This encodes CAFREGMATMNTEAFF.

The count of this clone is one. The chain carries TRBV9 and TRBJ2-7, with 11 bases matching TRBD2. With 4 bases clipped from V and 4 bases from J, the junction kept 13 bases outside the gene matches. Germline V lookup: CDR1 SGDLS, CDR2 YYNGEE. The CDR3 length is 17 residues. For the CDR3, the DNA is TGTGCCAGCAGCCCAGATATACTAGCGGGGGCCTCATACGAGCAGTACTTC. It encodes CASSPDILAGASYEQYF.

This clone was observed a few times. Written as DNA, the CDR3 is TGTGCCAGCAGCCAAGCGGACAGGCGAGACGAGCAGTACTTC. This gives the protein CASSQADRRDEQYF. V gene TRBV4-2 combines with J gene TRBJ2-7, with 7 nucleotides matching TRBD1. CDR1 is LGHNA, CDR2 YNFKEQ, per germline. Trimming removed 1 base from V and 5 bases from J; junction bases left unmatched: 5. This CDR3 is built from 14 residues.

The genes are TRBV7-9 and TRBJ2-7; either TRBD1 or TRBD2 may supply D (6 bases each). CDR1 and CDR2 from the germline V gene are SEHNR and FQNEAQ (reference sequence). This CDR3 spans 12 amino acids. Trimming cost V 9 bases and J 3 bases, with 12 bases left between them. The CDR3 region has the DNA TGTGCCAGTCGGGGGCGATACTACGAGCAGTACTTC. Its translation is CASRGRYYEQYF. The full variable domain, in which reference TRBV7-9 and TRBJ2-7 provide the parts outside the CDR3, is DTGVSQNPRHKITKRGQNVTFRCDPISEHNRLYWYRQTLGQGPEFLTYFQNEAQLEKSRLLSDRFSAERPKGSFSTLEIQRTEQGDSAMYLCASRGRYYEQYFGPGTRLTVT.

This chain links TRBV4-1 with TRBJ2-5; the D gene is possibly TRBD1 (5 bases). The CDR3 loop spans 16 amino acids. Germline loops: CDR1 MGHRA, CDR2 YSYEKL. Trimming took off 4 bases at V and 2 bases at J, with 17 bases between the two ends. CDR3 DNA sequence: TGCGCCAGCAGCCCCCTAGGTGGCAGGGCTCAAGAGACCCAGTACTTC. Translation: CASSPLGGRAQETQYF.

This clone was recorded once. The rearrangement joins TRBV9 to TRBJ1-1; D is possibly TRBD1 (5 bases). Trimming removed 3 bases from V and 5 bases from J, with 17 bases in between. Germline V gene data show CDR1 as SGDLS and CDR2 as YYNGEE. The CDR3 is made up of 15 amino acids. This CDR3 reads CASSAGQGGETEAFF. The DNA for the CDR3 is TGTGCCAGCAGCGCCGGCCAGGGTGGGGAGACTGAAGCTTTCTTT.

J is TRBJ2-7 and V is TRBV11-1, with 9 nucleotides matching TRBD1. Per germline, CDR1 SGHAT and CDR2 FQDESV (reference sequence). V lost 4 bases and J lost 4; bases outside the gene matches: 11. The CDR3 contains 16 residues. The CDR3 is CASSSRTGTGPYEQYF. For the CDR3, the DNA is TGTGCCAGCAGCTCCCGGACCGGGACAGGGCCTTACGAGCAGTACTTC.

The chain links TRBV5-8 to TRBJ2-1; tentatively, D is TRBD1 (5 bases). This CDR3 region has 17 residues. The germline V and J ends were trimmed by 6 bases and 4 bases, with 23 bases remaining between them. CDR1 is SGHTS and CDR2 is YDEGEE in the germline V gene. CDR3 sequence (DNA): TGTGCCAGCAACAATCCAATTCAGGGAACTCGGTACAATGAGCAGTTCTTC. Translation: CASNNPIQGTRYNEQFF.

This clone was counted once. In DNA, the CDR3 is TGTGCCAGCAGCCGCGGGGACAGTAACTATGGCTACACCTTC. It specifies CASSRGDSNYGYTF. The chain carries TRBV7-2 and TRBJ1-2; 7 bases are shared with TRBD1. The CDR3 covers 14 residues. Looked up from germline, CDR1 is SGHTA and CDR2 is FQGNSA. V shed 5 bases and J 1 base; nucleotides not matched to a gene: 4.

CDR3: CASSQAGGNTEAFF. CDR3 DNA: TGTGCCAGCAGCCAAGCAGGGGGGAACACTGAAGCTTTCTTT. This chain links TRBV3-1 (or the pseudogene TRBV3-2) with TRBJ1-1; TRBD1 matches 7 bases. V shed 1 base, J shed 1 base, and the junction held 0 bases outside the gene matches. Looked up from germline, CDR1 is LGHDT and CDR2 is YNNKEL (reference sequence). This CDR3 is built from 14 residues.

The gene calls are TRBV7-3 and TRBJ2-1, with TRBD1 matching 7 bases. Trimming cost V 5 bases and J 6 bases; bases outside gene matches: 13. Germline V gives CDR1 SGHTA, CDR2 FQGTGA. The CDR3 extends over 16 amino acids. The CDR3 region is CASSPLSGGPSNEQFF. In DNA, the CDR3 is TGTGCCAGCAGCCCATTGTCAGGGGGACCGTCCAATGAGCAGTTCTTC.

The chain links TRBV6-5 to TRBJ2-7; D remains unclear. CDR1 MNHEY and CDR2 SVGAGI come from the germline V gene. Trimming removed 4 bases at V and 3 bases at J, with 4 bases between. There are 11 residues in the CDR3. The CDR3 protein is CASSFDYEQYF. DNA of the CDR3: TGTGCCAGCAGTTTCGACTACGAGCAGTACTTC.

V gene TRBV27 combines with J gene TRBJ2-5, with D hard to call. Per germline, CDR1 MNHEY and CDR2 SMNVEV (reference sequence). The V and J ends lost 3 bases and 2 bases respectively, with 7 bases between them. The CDR3 is 13 amino acids. Here the CDR3 DNA reads TGTGCCAGCAGTTTCCAAGGTCAAGAGACCCAGTACTTC. This codes for CASSFQGQETQYF.

The J gene is TRBJ2-2, the V gene TRBV5-4, with 9 bases that match TRBD2. This CDR3 has 15 residues. V lost 0 bases and J lost 5; bases outside the gene matches: 2. Germline V gives CDR1 SGHNT, CDR2 YYREEE (reference sequence). The DNA of the CDR3 is TGTGCCAGCAGCTTGGCTAGCGGGGAGACCGGGGAGCTGTTTTTT. Residues: CASSLASGETGELFF.

The chain links TRBV19 to TRBJ2-2; possible D gene TRBD1, 6 bases. The V end lost 7 bases, the J end lost 6 bases, and 21 bases lay between the germline ends. The CDR3 length is 16 residues. Germline CDR1 LNHDA, CDR2 SQIVND (reference sequence). CDR3 DNA: TGTGCCAGTACACGTACCGGGACAAAGGTCGCCGGGGAGCTGTTTTTT. Translation gives CASTRTGTKVAGELFF.

This chain links TRBV3-1 (or the pseudogene TRBV3-2) with TRBJ2-1; no firm D call. The CDR3 loop spans 12 amino acids. Germline V gene sequence: CDR1 LGHDT, CDR2 YNNKEL (reference sequence). V lost 3 bases to trimming and J lost 10 bases, with 10 bases between them. CDR3 loop: CASSHHSREQFF. The CDR3 DNA follows: TGTGCCAGCAGCCACCATAGCCGAGAGCAGTTCTTC.

The rearrangement links TRBV9 to TRBJ1-2; D call uncertain. V was cut by 2 bases and J by 2 bases, with 1 base left in between. Germline assignment: CDR1 SGDLS and CDR2 YYNGEE. CDR3 length: 11 amino acids. The chain's CDR3 is CASSVNYGYTF. CDR3 DNA sequence: TGTGCCAGCAGCGTCAACTATGGCTACACCTTC.

The chain couples TRBV7-7 to TRBJ1-5; 10 bases align to TRBD1. The V gene's germline CDR1 is SSHAT and CDR2 FNYEAQ (reference sequence). There are 16 residues in the CDR3. Trimming took 4 bases from V and 3 from J; bases not matched to a gene: 6. The DNA for the CDR3 is TGTGCCAGCAGCTCGCCGGGACAGGGGATCAATCAGCCCCAGCATTTT. It encodes CASSSPGQGINQPQHF.

This chain uses TRBV5-4 with TRBJ2-1; TRBD2 matches at 13 bases. V shed 4 bases and J 8 bases; nucleotides not matched to a gene: 6. The germline V gene encodes CDR1 SGHNT and CDR2 YYREEE (reference sequence). The CDR3 runs 15 residues. This CDR3 reads CASSARLAGGHEQFF. Written as DNA, the CDR3 is TGTGCCAGCAGCGCTCGACTAGCGGGAGGCCATGAGCAGTTCTTC.

V gene TRBV7-3 combines with J gene TRBJ2-1; 7 bases map to TRBD2. V trimming: 1 base; J trimming: 0 bases; junction bases outside the gene matches: 6. From germline, CDR1 is SGHTA and CDR2 FQGTGA. There are 17 residues in the CDR3. The CDR3 DNA reads TGTGCCAGCAGCTTAATCTCTAGCGGCAGCTCCTACAATGAGCAGTTCTTC. It yields the protein CASSLISSGSSYNEQFF.

This chain uses TRBV4-1 with TRBJ2-7; TRBD1 matches 9 bases. The germline V gene encodes CDR1 MGHRA and CDR2 YSYEKL. This CDR3 region has 16 residues. V lost 1 base to trimming and J lost 2 bases; unmatched junction nucleotides: 6. CDR3 region: CASSQAPRQGAYEQYF. CDR3 DNA sequence: TGCGCCAGCAGCCAAGCGCCAAGACAGGGGGCCTACGAGCAGTACTTC.

The rearrangement links TRBV19 to TRBJ2-7; 7 nucleotides align to TRBD2. Germline CDR1 LNHDA, CDR2 SQIVND (reference sequence). Trimming removed 6 bases from V and 2 bases from J; junction bases left unmatched: 10. The CDR3 spans 15 residues. CDR3 protein: CASSPSSGTAYEQYF. CDR3 DNA sequence: TGTGCCAGTAGCCCCTCTAGCGGTACCGCCTACGAGCAGTACTTC.

The chain couples TRBV3-1 (or the pseudogene TRBV3-2) to TRBJ2-7, with 9 positions matching TRBD2. Looked up from germline, CDR1 is LGHDT and CDR2 is YNNKEL (reference sequence). This CDR3 region has 14 residues. The junction had 4 bases not matched to a gene; V was cut back by 4 bases and J by 3 bases. CDR3 DNA: TGTGCCAGCAGCCTTAGCGGGGGCGACTACGAGCAGTACTTC. It specifies CASSLSGGDYEQYF.